The following is a TCR beta chain sequence with its context. The primer mix had 60 Vbeta and 13 Jbeta primers. The data were produced by immunoSEQ multiplex PCR, yet TCRdb's version contains in-frame clones alone and is incomplete. This sample has some 120,000 clones, with about 71% found just once. J lost 1 base, V lost 1 base, and 2 bases had no gene match. CDR3 length equals 15 residues. In germline, CDR1 is MDHEN, CDR2 SYDVKM. The source of the sample is a study of cytomegalovirus exposure and HLA in healthy donors. This TCR was recovered from a woman in her 50s in good health and CMV-seronegative. The genes are TRBV28 and TRBJ2-3, with 7 bases that match TRBD2. The specimen was PBMCs. CDR3 DNA: TGTGCCAGCAGTTTATATGGGGGGGGCACAGATACGCAGTATTTT. It is translated as CASSLYGGGTDTQYF. Full variable domain (remainder filled in from reference TRBV28 and TRBJ2-3): DVKVTQSSRYLVKRTGEKVFLECVQDMDHENMFWYRQDPGLGLRLIYFSYDVKMKEKGDIPEGYSVSREKKERFSLILESASTNQTSMYLCASSLYGGGTDTQYFGPGTRLTVL.